Listed here is a single T cell receptor (beta chain). The target of this receptor is not known. Per-base qualities were not stored, and no clone one base away is much larger. Trimming removed 3 bases from V and 1 base from J, leaving 12 bases between the germline ends. There are 15 amino acids in the CDR3, from cysteine to phenylalanine inclusive. Solely the CDR3 DNA is kept, with 45 bases framed from the first base. Per the germline V gene (reference sequence), LGHDT is the CDR1 and YNNKEL is the CDR2. The library was built by means of the immunoSEQ multiplex PCR assay. DNA from the CD4+ T cells that had been cultured and isolated underwent TCR beta CDR3 sequencing. The authors' pipeline ran thus. The analysis removed non-productive TCR sequences, trimmed reads to the CDR3 region, and retained only CDR3s that were 7 or more amino acids long. Antigen-specific clonotypes were identified with the MANAFEST web app by comparing expansion in peptide wells against reference cultures. For clones to be considered positive, expansion at FDR<0.05 versus reference and all other wells, an odds ratio above 5, and a frequency above 0.1% in two replicate wells were required. A clonotype was defined as cross-reactive if the clonotype was significantly expanded both in SARS-CoV-2 spike wells and in at least one common cold coronavirus spike condition. CDR3 similarity was assessed by Levenshtein distance using the stringdist R package, and unrooted trees were constructed with ape in R 3.6.1. Imported from immuneACCESS, the table was reduced by TCRdb to in-frame sequences with V and J called. These copies leave out some clones; in studies compared against another copy, an unresolved V gene accounts for under half, and the cause of the remainder is not known. V, J and clone size derive from that table, while D and trimming were established from the DNA sequence. A total of 65,000 or so clones appear in this sample, roughly four fifths of them only once. The ten most abundant clones make up around 3% of the sample.

The record originates from a study of vaccination effects on CD4 cells after COVID-19 (dated by TCRdb to the early 2020s). For context, the study as a whole: Two doses of either the BNT162b2 or the mRNA-1273 mRNA SARS-CoV-2 vaccine were administered to participants. In both COVID-19 convalescent patients and infection-naive vaccine recipients, the study compared SARS-CoV-2 spike-specific CD4+ TCR repertoires from before mRNA vaccination with those from after it. Altogether, around 9 COVID-19 convalescent patients and several SARS-CoV-2-naive healthy vaccine recipients made up the full study. The Oncomine TCR Beta short-read assay on an Illumina iSeq 100 was used to sequence cultures from other donors in the study. General findings and caveats noted by the study authors: Clones induced by infection and clones induced by vaccination both contracted markedly at late timepoints after vaccination, which fits with T cell responses waning over time. Only a small number of convalescent patients were included, and no early post-infection timepoints were available, which limited the study. In healthy vaccine recipients, vaccine-induced clones were almost all SARS-CoV-2 mono-reactive, with only 1 of 255 cross-reactive with common cold coronaviruses.

In the ViraFEST assay, PBMC were stimulated with viral peptide pools, and TCR sequencing was then used to find antigen-specific CD4+ T cell clonotypes based on their expansion. After around 10 days of culture, CD4+ T cells were isolated with the EasySep CD4+ T cell isolation kit. Healthy vaccine recipients had no prior SARS-CoV-2 infection, confirmed by negative nucleocapsid antibodies before and after vaccination. Around 2.1 million PBMC per well were cultured with about 9.6 ug/ml peptides in IMDM containing approximately 4.7% human AB serum, about 10 IU/ml IL-2 and gentamicin. Half of the culture medium was replaced with fresh IL-2-containing medium on days 3 and 7. Unless noted otherwise, every peptide stimulation condition was grown in triplicate wells. PBMC were separated from whole blood using Ficoll-Paque Plus gradient centrifugation and were then either cryopreserved at -140C or used fresh. The overlapping peptide pools covered the spike proteins of SARS-CoV-2 and of the common cold coronaviruses HCoV-NL63, HCoV-OC43 and HCoV-229E. The QIAamp micro DNA kit was used to extract genomic DNA from the cultured CD4+ T cells.

The origin of this receptor is a human donor who received a COVID-19 vaccine. The rearranged chain carries TRBV3-1 (or the pseudogene TRBV3-2) and TRBJ2-5, with a weak D call of TRBD2 (6 bases match). Sequences were derived from CD4+ T cells from PBMCs cultured with HCoV-NL63 spike peptides, sampled before COVID-19 vaccination. The cell subset or site tag for this specimen amounts to: HCoV-NL63 spike overlapping peptide pool stimulation. CDR3 loop: CASSHAGRFQETQYF. The base sequence is TGTGCCAGCAGCCATGCCGGGAGATTCCAAGAGACCCAGTACTTC.